This TCR beta chain was sequenced during a study of blood T cell repertoires in COVID-19. Study as a whole: Collection of acute and convalescent COVID-19 samples took place in the United States, Italy and Spain. The cDNA or gDNA used as material had been derived from T cells, B-cell-depleted T cells, or PBMCs.

Per the study methods: Estimated nucleated cell counts came from reference gene primer amplification. TCRdb's table, derived via immunoSEQ multiplex PCR, lists solely in-frame clones and lacks some. That table furnishes V, J and clone size, whereas the DNA furnished D and trimming. This table has fewer than 75,000 clones, about nine tenths appearing once. The V and J ends lost 4 bases and 6 bases, in that order; junction bases with no gene match: 6. CDR3 length: 14 amino acids. Germline CDR1 and CDR2: SGHTA and FQGNSA. The rearrangement joins TRBV7-2 to TRBJ1-5; TRBD1 agrees at 7 bases. The TCR sequence derives from a man between 60 and 75 years old with acute or convalescent COVID-19. The sequencing sample was made of peripheral blood. CDR3 sequence reads: CASSYRQGSQPQHF. DNA for the CDR3: TGTGCCAGCAGCTATAGACAGGGCAGTCAGCCCCAGCATTTT.